The 14 T cell receptor beta chains listed next were all sequenced from one sample in a study of T-cell reconstitution after alpha-beta-depleted transplantation in children. Unique molecular identifiers featured in how the TCRbeta library was prepared. One entry per CDR3 protein, called by TCRdb with MiXCR from the PCR reads. The table lists around 600,000 distinct CDR3 sequences, about 10% of them singletons. Sequenced material: PBMCs from the stem cell graft donor, taken from the stem cell graft. The receptors derive from a human donor who donated a stem cell graft to a child with acute myeloid leukemia.

This clonotype was recorded many times. This rearrangement joins TRBV7-3 to TRBJ2-1; 7 bases are shared with TRBD2. The CDR3 length is 17 residues. Trimming took 6 bases from V and 0 from J; bases not matched to a gene: 11. In germline, CDR1 is SGHTA, CDR2 FQGTGA. CDR3 DNA sequence: TGTGCCAGCAGTCCAGAGGCTAGCGGAAGCTCCTACAATGAGCAGTTCTTC. Translating gives CASSPEASGSSYNEQFF. The full variable domain, in which reference TRBV7-3 and TRBJ2-1 provide the parts outside the CDR3, is GAGVSQTPSNKVTEKGKYVELRCDPISGHTALYWYRQSLGQGPEFLIYFQGTGAADDSGLPNDRFFAVRPEGSVSTLKIQRTERGDSAVYLCASSPEASGSSYNEQFFGPGTRLTVL.

This clonotype was seen many times. The chain links TRBV28 to TRBJ1-2, with D perhaps TRBD1 (5 bases). The V and J ends lost 3 bases and 8 bases respectively, with 13 bases between them. Germline V gene lookup returns CDR1 MDHEN and CDR2 SYDVKM. This CDR3 is 13 amino acids long. The chain's CDR3 is CASSFGREKGYTF. CDR3 coding DNA: TGTGCCAGCAGTTTTGGCAGGGAGAAGGGCTACACCTTC.

The table lists this clonotype with many counts. V usage is TRBV18 and J usage is TRBJ1-2; TRBD1 matches at 8 bases. The germline V gene has CDR1 KGHSH and CDR2 LQKENI. V lost 3 bases, J lost 4 bases, and 10 bases stayed unmatched. The CDR3 is 16 residues long. As DNA, the CDR3 is TGTGCCAGCTCACCCCTGGACAGGGCCGCATCCTATGGCTACACCTTC. Encoded protein: CASSPLDRAASYGYTF.

V gene TRBV7-6 combines with J gene TRBJ2-7, with D possibly being TRBD1 (5 bases). V shed 5 bases and J shed 6 bases, with 17 bases lying between them. The CDR3 is 14 residues long. Germline V gene lookup returns CDR1 SGHVS and CDR2 FNYEAQ. The CDR3 sequence is CASSPIQGWGEQYF. In nucleotides, the CDR3 is TGTGCCAGCAGCCCCATTCAGGGATGGGGCGAGCAGTACTTC.

This clonotype was observed many times. This chain links TRBV11-1 with TRBJ2-7; 7 bases agree with TRBD2. Germline V gene sequence: CDR1 SGHAT, CDR2 FQDESV (reference sequence). With V trimmed by 5 bases and J by 3 bases, 10 bases remained unmatched. The CDR3 sequence is 15 residues long. CDR3 DNA sequence: TGTGCCAGCAGCCTTCTGGCGGGAGCCTTCTACGAGCAGTACTTC. Translating it yields CASSLLAGAFYEQYF.

This clonotype was recorded at least ten times. The chain has TRBV2 and TRBJ2-5; 12 bases map to TRBD2. V shed 4 bases and J 5 bases; nucleotides not matched to a gene: 5. Germline values: CDR1 SNHLY, CDR2 FYNNEI. The CDR3 extends over 15 amino acids. The CDR3 region has the DNA TGTGCCAGCAGTGTCACCGGGACTAGCGGGGAGACCCAGTACTTC. Protein product: CASSVTGTSGETQYF.

The chain links TRBV25-1 to TRBJ2-1, with 7 bases aligning to TRBD2. J was trimmed by 7 bases and V by 2 bases; bases with no gene match: 8. The CDR3 length is 15 residues. Germline CDR1 MGHDK, CDR2 SYGVNS. The DNA of the CDR3 is TGTGCCAGCAGTGAACCCGGCTGGGGGGGAAATGAGCAGTTCTTC. The encoded protein is CASSEPGWGGNEQFF.

This clonotype was observed a few times. The chain carries TRBV12-3 or TRBV12-4 and TRBJ2-1; a possible D gene is TRBD2 (6 bases). The CDR3 has 15 amino acids. Trimming took off 5 bases at V and 9 bases at J, with 20 bases between the two ends. The CDR3 here is CASSPLAKIDGEQFF. CDR3 nucleotides: TGTGCCAGCAGTCCTCTAGCGAAAATTGACGGTGAGCAGTTCTTC.

The sample holds a few counts of this clonotype. The V call is TRBV24-1, the J call TRBJ2-5; D uncertain. The CDR3 sequence is 15 residues long. Germline assignment: CDR1 KGHDR and CDR2 SFDVKD. V lost 0 bases, J lost 2 bases, and 9 bases lay in between. CDR3 sequence reads: CATSDLYSGQETQYF. As DNA, the CDR3 is TGTGCCACCAGTGATTTGTACTCTGGGCAAGAGACCCAGTACTTC.

The chain links TRBV11-2 to TRBJ2-2, with TRBD2 identical over 10 bases. Germline CDR1 SGHAT, CDR2 FQNNGV. This CDR3 has 19 residues. With V trimmed by 5 bases and J by 8 bases, 20 bases remained unmatched. Written as DNA, the CDR3 is TGTGCCAGCAGCCCTCGGGGTCGGCTAGCGGGAGAGTCGTCTGGGGAGCTGTTTTTT. Its protein product is CASSPRGRLAGESSGELFF.

At least ten counts were recorded for this clonotype. The rearrangement links TRBV20-1 to TRBJ2-1, with 7 bases matching TRBD2. The CDR3 runs to 14 residues. Germline CDR1 reads DFQATT; CDR2 reads SNEGSKA (reference sequence). V shed 6 bases and J 8 bases; nucleotides not matched to a gene: 13. The CDR3 sequence is CSAGGGRAVDEQFF. For the CDR3, the DNA is TGCAGTGCCGGTGGGGGGAGGGCCGTTGATGAGCAGTTCTTC.

This clonotype was counted between two and nine times. The rearrangement links TRBV20-1 to TRBJ2-5; no firm D call. The CDR3 length is 10 residues. V lost 5 bases and J lost 4, with 5 bases in between. The V gene's germline CDR1 is DFQATT and CDR2 SNEGSKA (reference sequence). The CDR3 DNA reads TGCAGTGCTCTTGCAGAGACCCAGTACTTC. The encoded protein is CSALAETQYF.

This clonotype was seen at least ten times. This sequence joins TRBV20-1 and TRBJ1-4; no firm D call. Trimming took 8 bases from V and 8 from J, leaving 18 bases between them. Germline loops: CDR1 DFQATT, CDR2 SNEGSKA (reference sequence). CDR3 size: 13 residues. CDR3 amino acids: CSWRTAFGEKLFF. The DNA of the CDR3 is TGCAGTTGGAGGACGGCCTTTGGGGAAAAACTGTTTTTT.

In its sample, this clonotype was seen a few times. The chain is built from TRBV2 and TRBJ2-7; D gene ambiguous. The V gene's germline CDR1 is SNHLY and CDR2 FYNNEI. V was pared by 7 bases and J by 6 bases, with 7 bases between. The length of the CDR3 is 10 residues. The CDR3 region has the DNA TGTGCCAGCATTAGCTCCGAGCAGTACTTC. It encodes CASISSEQYF.